Given below is one T cell receptor (beta chain) in context. The sample holds a few counts of this clonotype. Its target antigen remains unknown. There are no base qualities to consult, and no much larger clone falls within one base. In light of the paper, this sample's treatment or condition label describes: live attenuated yellow fever vaccine strain. At each blood-draw timepoint, two biological replicates of bulk PBMCs were obtained. PBMCs were isolated from peripheral blood using a standard Ficoll-Paque protocol. TriZol was used to extract RNA from bulk PBMCs, CD4 and CD8 fractions, and dextramer-positive and dextramer-negative fractions. This sample is part of a study of T cells after yellow fever vaccination (dated by TCRdb to between 2018 and 2021). A note on the overall study: The SMART-Seq v4 Ultra Low Input RNA kit was used to prepare libraries from fractions with low cell numbers. To follow T-cell clones before and after primary and booster YFV17D yellow fever vaccination, bulk TCR alpha and beta repertoires were sequenced over time. The cohort comprised two healthy male donors, one aged 18 to 29 and one aged 30 to 39 years. Blood was collected at multiple timepoints before and after primary and secondary immunization, and bulk PBMC replicates and cell subsets were isolated.

The CDR3 sequence holds 14 residues, the cysteine and phenylalanine included. The CDR3 DNA has 42 bases and is translated from base 1. Reading the germline V gene (reference sequence) gives CDR1 SGHNT and CDR2 YYREEE. Germline trimming: 2 bases from V, 5 bases from J; junction bases outside gene matches: 4. TCR cDNA was made using 5'RACE template switching, a step that added a universal primer site and unique molecular identifiers. Priming for cDNA synthesis came from both the TCR alpha and TCR beta constant segments. Two PCR steps were used to amplify libraries, with sample barcodes and sequencing adapters being added in the second step. Sequencing of libraries was performed on Illumina HiSeq 2500 (2x100 bp) or NovaSeq (2x150 bp). As for how the authors treated the data: Demultiplexing of reads and collapsing into UMI consensus sequences were performed with MIGEC, and V(D)J alignment was carried out with MiXCR. Vaccine-responding clonotypes were identified with edgeR using replicate PBMC samples, with FDR below 0.01 and a log2 fold change above 5 up to day 15 being required. Each bulk clonotype received a CD4 or CD8 identity based on whether the sequenced CD4 or CD8 repertoire contained that clonotype at higher abundance. Clones were called with MiXCR by TCRdb after fastp trimmed the public reads at Q25, and only in-frame beta chains were retained. Rows merge per CDR3 protein into single entries with the most common DNA and genes. The V and J calls shown here were made by TCRdb, not taken from the authors' results. In all, the sample holds 500,000 to 650,000 distinct CDR3 sequences, and approximately 13% of those were seen once. The ten largest account for 15% of the sample.

The study at large found these results: Because only two donors were included in the study, the extent to which the findings can be generalized is limited. Compared with the primary T-cell response, the secondary T-cell response was weaker but faster, peaking on day 5 rather than day 15. Most clones expanded after primary vaccination were re-detected after the booster (96% of CD4 and around 88% of CD8), suggesting broad memory maintenance. A small fraction of clonotypes showed up in both the CD4 and CD8 compartments, probably as a result of convergent recombination. Computational filtering was needed because FACS-sorted repertoires could contain abundant contaminating clonotypes from the bulk population.

This specimen was PBMCs, taken on the day of the yellow fever booster vaccination. The source of this sequence is a man aged 30 to 45 who received the YFV17D yellow fever vaccine. The sequence joins TRBV5-4 to TRBJ2-5; TRBD2 aligns with 9 central bases. CDR3 protein: CASSFAGGSETQYF. DNA sequence: TGTGCCAGCAGCTTTGCGGGAGGGTCGGAGACCCAGTACTTC.